This T cell receptor beta chain was sequenced in a study of T cell clones after liver transplantation. Overall study: A pre-transplant mixed lymphocyte reaction with TCRbeta sequencing defined graft-donor-reactive clones followed in post-transplant blood. The study's findings and limits: Donor-reactive sequences fell more than third party-reactive ones, suggesting partial deletion. Low donor cell numbers restricted donor-reactive repertoire measurement in two subjects. Conclusions were preliminary, with small, heterogeneous patient groups.

The ends lost 4 bases at V and 2 bases at J; junction bases unmatched: 5. The V gene's germline CDR1 is MNHEY and CDR2 SMNVEV (reference sequence). The CDR3 spans 15 residues. Some clones are missing from TCRdb's copy, which holds only in-frame ones; the method was immunoSEQ multiplex PCR. The table has about 80,000 clones, roughly four fifths seen once. In regard to this clone: Its antigen remains unidentified.

The sample was CD4+ T cells from blood, taken approximately 3.5 years after liver transplant. V and J are TRBV27 and TRBJ2-7; 10 bases map to TRBD2. This TCR came from a human patient who received a liver transplant. The graft donor may have given rise to some T cells. For the CDR3, the DNA is TGTGCCAGCAGTTGGATAGCGGGAGGAGCCTACGAGCAGTACTTC. Translating gives CASSWIAGGAYEQYF.